Presented here are 12 T cell receptor beta chains from one specimen sequenced in a study of shared T cell receptors in the human thymus. Sequencing used immunoSEQ multiplex PCR; TCRdb keeps in-frame clones, though not all of them. The repertoire holds roughly 560,000 clones, with approximately 80% as singletons. This sample also belongs to another study, concerning human thymus T cells.

Input material: thymocytes. Receptor source: a boy younger than two with a congenital heart defect.

This clone was recorded once. The chain joins TRBV11-3 to TRBJ2-7; 10 bases are a match to TRBD1. J gave up 5 bases and V 4 bases, and 5 bases lay outside the gene matches. This CDR3 contains 14 residues. In germline, CDR1 is SGHNT, CDR2 YENEEA. The chain's CDR3 is CASSSRTGGNEQYF. CDR3 DNA sequence: TGTGCCAGCAGCTCCCGGACAGGGGGGAACGAGCAGTACTTC.

V is TRBV7-9 and J is TRBJ2-2, with 8 bases lining up with TRBD1. The CDR3 runs 16 residues. The ends lost 1 base at V and 5 bases at J; junction bases unmatched: 6. Germline CDR1 and CDR2: SEHNR and FQNEAQ (reference sequence). The CDR3 sequence is CASSLGATGVTGELFF. As DNA, the CDR3 is TGTGCCAGCAGCTTAGGTGCGACAGGGGTTACCGGGGAGCTGTTTTTT.

The V and J genes are TRBV30 and TRBJ1-1, with a weak D call TRBD1 (6 bases). This CDR3 is built from 14 residues. Germline V lookup: CDR1 GTSNPN, CDR2 SVGIG (reference sequence). Trimming left V 6 bases short and J 6 bases short, with 20 bases between. The CDR3 here is CACLACGGRAEAFF. The DNA of the CDR3 is TGTGCCTGCCTTGCCTGCGGGGGCCGGGCTGAAGCTTTCTTT.

This chain connects TRBV7-8 to TRBJ1-4, with D tentatively TRBD1 (5 bases). V was shortened by 3 bases and J by 6 bases, with 17 bases between the two germline ends. Germline CDR1 reads SGHVS; CDR2 reads FQNEAQ. The CDR3 totals 16 residues. CDR3 in amino acids: CASSFEGGAGDEKLFF. As DNA, the CDR3 is TGTGCCAGCAGCTTTGAGGGAGGGGCCGGAGATGAAAAACTGTTTTTT.

The chain carries TRBV5-1 and TRBJ1-1; the D is unclear. The CDR3 length is 12 residues. V lost 5 bases to trimming and J lost 2 bases, with 7 bases between them. The germline V gene has CDR1 SGHRS and CDR2 YFSETQ. The CDR3 loop is CASSNNNTEAFF. The CDR3 coding sequence is TGCGCCAGCAGTAACAACAACACTGAAGCTTTCTTT.

The genes are TRBV29-1 and TRBJ2-5, with 10 bases aligning to TRBD2. Germline loops: CDR1 SQVTM, CDR2 ANQGSEA. The junction had 14 bases not matched to a gene; V was cut back by 7 bases and J by 3 bases. The CDR3 length is 16 residues. CDR3 in amino acids: CSALPPGLAKEETQYF. The CDR3 DNA is TGCAGCGCCTTACCCCCGGGACTAGCGAAGGAAGAGACCCAGTACTTC.

This chain uses TRBV11-3 with TRBJ2-3; 7 bases match TRBD1. The CDR3 consists of 15 residues. With V trimmed by 4 bases and J by 1 base, 5 bases remained unmatched. CDR1 and CDR2 (germline): SGHNT, YENEEA. The CDR3 is CASSSRDSGTDTQYF. DNA for the CDR3: TGTGCCAGCAGCTCCCGGGACAGCGGCACAGATACGCAGTATTTT. Full variable domain (missing parts from reference TRBV11-3 and TRBJ2-3): EAGVVQSPRYKIIEKKQPVAFWCNPISGHNTLYWYLQNLGQGPELLIRYENEEAVDDSQLPKDRFSAERLKGVDSTLKIQPAELGDSAVYLCASSSRDSGTDTQYFGPGTRLTVL.

The chain links TRBV29-1 to TRBJ2-2; 10 positions agree with TRBD2. Germline V gene data show CDR1 as SQVTM and CDR2 as ANQGSEA. The CDR3 contains 18 residues. The junction had 13 bases not matched to a gene; V was cut back by 0 bases and J by 6 bases. The CDR3, as DNA: TGCAGCGTTGAAGATGAGGCTAGCGGGAGTTCTCCGCCCGGGGAGCTGTTTTTT. Protein: CSVEDEASGSSPPGELFF.

The genes are TRBV7-2 and TRBJ1-5, with D tentatively TRBD1 (6 bases). V was trimmed by 5 bases and J by 4 bases, leaving 9 bases between them. From germline, CDR1 is SGHTA and CDR2 FQGNSA. The CDR3 consists of 13 residues. CDR3 bases: TGTGCCAGCAGCCAGGACAGTAATCAGCCCCAGCATTTT. It translates to CASSQDSNQPQHF.

V and J are TRBV10-3 and TRBJ2-5, with TRBD1 matching over 7 bases. CDR3 length: 13 amino acids. Germline CDR1 reads ENHRY; CDR2 reads SYGVKD. V trimming: 9 bases; J trimming: 2 bases; junction bases outside the gene matches: 6. The CDR3, as DNA: TGTGCCATAGCCAACAGGGGTCAAGAGACCCAGTACTTC. It codes for CAIANRGQETQYF.

V is TRBV6-1 and J is TRBJ2-1; 10 bases match TRBD2. V lost 3 bases to trimming and J lost 0 bases; unmatched junction nucleotides: 14. CDR1 is MNHNS, CDR2 SASEGT, per germline. The length of the CDR3 is 20 residues. CDR3 nucleotide sequence: TGTGCCAGCAGTGATGCAGGAGGACTAGCGGTTGTTAGCTCCTACAATGAGCAGTTCTTC. This translates into CASSDAGGLAVVSSYNEQFF.

V is TRBV5-1 and J is TRBJ2-6; 9 bases fit TRBD1. Trimming removed 3 bases from V and 3 bases from J; junction bases left unmatched: 7. The CDR3 spans 17 residues. The germline V gene encodes CDR1 SGHRS and CDR2 YFSETQ. For the CDR3, the DNA is TGCGCCAGCAGCTCCGGACAGGGGAGGGGTGGGGCCAACGTCCTGACTTTC. Protein product: CASSSGQGRGGANVLTF.